Described below is a single TCR beta chain sequence and its context. The CDR3 has 14 residues. V lost 5 bases, J lost 2 bases, and 13 bases lay in between. The data were taken from a study of blood T cell repertoires in COVID-19. Study background: The samples span acute and convalescent COVID-19 from the United States, Italy and Spain. The cDNA or gDNA used as material had been derived from T cells, B-cell-depleted T cells, or PBMCs.

Per the study methods: By means of reference gene primer amplification, nucleated cell counts were estimated. Sequencing used immunoSEQ multiplex PCR; TCRdb keeps in-frame clones, though not all of them. D and trimming were read from the DNA, whereas the V and J calls and clone size are those reported in that table. The table has over 300,000 clones, 83% seen once. This sequence originates from a woman in her fifties or sixties with acute or convalescent COVID-19. The chain recombines TRBV23-1 with TRBJ2-7; a weak D match, TRBD1 (5 bases). TRBV23-1 has ORF status, its function being uncertain. The sequenced material came from peripheral blood. The CDR3 nucleotides are TGCGCCAGCAGTGGCAAGGGGTTTCCCTACGAGCAGTACGTC. Its translation: CASSGKGFPYEQYV.